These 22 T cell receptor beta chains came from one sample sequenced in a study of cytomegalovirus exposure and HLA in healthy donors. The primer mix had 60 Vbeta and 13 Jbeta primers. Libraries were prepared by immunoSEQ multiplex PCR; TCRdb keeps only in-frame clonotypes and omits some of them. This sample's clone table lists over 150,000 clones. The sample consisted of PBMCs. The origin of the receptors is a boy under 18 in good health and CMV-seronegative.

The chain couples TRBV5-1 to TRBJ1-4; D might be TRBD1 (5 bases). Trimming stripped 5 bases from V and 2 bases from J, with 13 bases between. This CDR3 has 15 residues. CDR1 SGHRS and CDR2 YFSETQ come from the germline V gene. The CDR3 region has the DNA TGCGCCAGCAGTCCGGCGGGGGACACTAATGAAAAACTGTTTTTT. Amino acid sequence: CASSPAGDTNEKLFF.

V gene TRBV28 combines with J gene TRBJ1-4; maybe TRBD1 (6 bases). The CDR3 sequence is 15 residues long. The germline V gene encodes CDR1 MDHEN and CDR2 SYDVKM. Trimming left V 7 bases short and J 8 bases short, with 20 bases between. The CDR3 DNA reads TGTGCCAGCACCATGGGGGGGGCAGCCGTCGAAAAACTGTTTTTT. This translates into CASTMGGAAVEKLFF.

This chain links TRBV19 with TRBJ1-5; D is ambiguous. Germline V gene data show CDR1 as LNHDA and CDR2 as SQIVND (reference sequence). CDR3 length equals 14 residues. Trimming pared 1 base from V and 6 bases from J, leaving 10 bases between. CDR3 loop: CASSIGGMGQPQHF. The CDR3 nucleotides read TGTGCCAGTAGTATAGGAGGGATGGGTCAGCCCCAGCATTTT.

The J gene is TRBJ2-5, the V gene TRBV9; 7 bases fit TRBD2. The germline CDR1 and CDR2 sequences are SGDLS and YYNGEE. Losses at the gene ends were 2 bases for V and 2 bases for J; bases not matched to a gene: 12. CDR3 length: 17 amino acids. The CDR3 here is CASSVGWASGSQETQYF. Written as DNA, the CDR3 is TGTGCCAGCAGCGTGGGGTGGGCTAGCGGATCGCAAGAGACCCAGTACTTC.

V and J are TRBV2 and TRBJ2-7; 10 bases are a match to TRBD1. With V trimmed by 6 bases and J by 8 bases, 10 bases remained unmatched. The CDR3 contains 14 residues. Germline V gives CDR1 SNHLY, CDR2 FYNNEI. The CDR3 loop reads CASRPPGQGQKQYF. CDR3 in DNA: TGTGCCAGCAGACCGCCGGGACAGGGGCAGAAGCAGTACTTC.

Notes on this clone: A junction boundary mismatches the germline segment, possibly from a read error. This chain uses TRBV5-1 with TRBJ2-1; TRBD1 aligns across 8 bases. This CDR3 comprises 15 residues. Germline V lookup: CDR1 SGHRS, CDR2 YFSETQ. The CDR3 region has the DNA TGCGCCAGCAGCTTGGGACAGGGGCCGTACAATGGGCAGTTCTTC. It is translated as CASSLGQGPYNGQFF.

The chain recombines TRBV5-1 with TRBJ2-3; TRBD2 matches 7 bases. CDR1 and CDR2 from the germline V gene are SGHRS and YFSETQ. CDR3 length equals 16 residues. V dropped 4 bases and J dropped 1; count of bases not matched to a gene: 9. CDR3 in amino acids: CASSQDITSGTDTQYF. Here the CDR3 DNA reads TGCGCCAGCAGCCAAGACATCACTAGCGGCACAGATACGCAGTATTTT.

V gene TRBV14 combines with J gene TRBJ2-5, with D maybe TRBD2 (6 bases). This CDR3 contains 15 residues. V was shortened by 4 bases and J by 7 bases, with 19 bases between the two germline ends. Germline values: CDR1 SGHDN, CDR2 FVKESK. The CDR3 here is CASSRTHGLGGTQYF. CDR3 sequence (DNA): TGTGCCAGCAGCCGAACCCACGGACTGGGAGGGACCCAGTACTTC.

This CDR3 reads CASSKGLVQETQYF. The CDR3 DNA sequence: TGTGCCAGCAGCAAGGGACTAGTCCAAGAGACCCAGTACTTC. V is TRBV2 and J is TRBJ2-5; 8 bases are shared with TRBD2. The CDR3 covers 14 residues. V gave up 6 bases and J gave up 1 base; unmatched junction bases: 4. The germline CDR1 and CDR2 sequences are SNHLY and FYNNEI.

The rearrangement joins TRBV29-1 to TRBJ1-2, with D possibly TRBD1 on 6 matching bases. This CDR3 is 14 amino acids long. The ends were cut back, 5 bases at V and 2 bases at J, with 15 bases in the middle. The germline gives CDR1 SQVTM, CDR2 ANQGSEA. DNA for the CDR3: TGCAGCGTTTATAGCTCCAGGGGCAACTATGGCTACACCTTC. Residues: CSVYSSRGNYGYTF. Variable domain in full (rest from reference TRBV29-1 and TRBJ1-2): SAVISQKPSRDICQRGTSLTIQCQVDSQVTMMFWYRQQPGQSLTLIATANQGSEATYESGFVIDKFPISRPNLTFSTLTVSNMSPEDSSIYLCSVYSSRGNYGYTFGSGTRLTVV.

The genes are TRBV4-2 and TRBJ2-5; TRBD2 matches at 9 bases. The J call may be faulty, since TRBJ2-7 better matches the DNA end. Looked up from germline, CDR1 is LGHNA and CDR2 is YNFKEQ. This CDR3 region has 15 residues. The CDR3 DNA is TGTGCCAGCAGCCAAGTTTTACAGCGGGGGGACGAGCAGTACTTC. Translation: CASSQVLQRGDEQYF.

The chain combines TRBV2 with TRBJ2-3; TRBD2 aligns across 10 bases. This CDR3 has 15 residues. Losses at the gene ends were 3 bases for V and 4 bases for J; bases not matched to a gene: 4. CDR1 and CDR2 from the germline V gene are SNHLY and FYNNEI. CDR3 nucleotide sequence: TGTGCCAGCAGTGATCCTAGCGGGGGCGCAGATACGCAGTATTTT. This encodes CASSDPSGGADTQYF.

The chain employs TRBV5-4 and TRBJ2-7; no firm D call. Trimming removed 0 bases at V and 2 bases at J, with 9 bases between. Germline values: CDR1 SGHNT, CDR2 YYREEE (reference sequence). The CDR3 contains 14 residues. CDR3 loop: CASSLGPTAYEQYF. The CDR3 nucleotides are TGTGCCAGCAGCTTGGGCCCTACGGCCTACGAGCAGTACTTC. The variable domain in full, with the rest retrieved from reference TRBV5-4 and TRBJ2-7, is ETGVTQSPTHLIKTRGQQVTLRCSSQSGHNTVSWYQQALGQGPQFIFQYYREEENGRGNFPPRFSGLQFPNYSSELNVNALELDDSALYLCASSLGPTAYEQYFGPGTRLTVT.

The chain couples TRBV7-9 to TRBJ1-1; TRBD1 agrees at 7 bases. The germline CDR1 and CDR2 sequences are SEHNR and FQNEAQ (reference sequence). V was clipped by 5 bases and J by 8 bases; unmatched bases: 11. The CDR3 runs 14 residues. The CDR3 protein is CASSPDRTLSEAFF. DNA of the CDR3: TGTGCCAGCAGCCCGGACAGGACCCTATCGGAAGCTTTCTTT.

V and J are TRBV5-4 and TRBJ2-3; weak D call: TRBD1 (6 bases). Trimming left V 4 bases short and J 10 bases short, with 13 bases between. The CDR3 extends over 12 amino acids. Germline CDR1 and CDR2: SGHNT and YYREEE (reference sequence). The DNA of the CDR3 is TGTGCCAGCAGCGCAGACAGGCGGGCGCAGTATTTT. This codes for CASSADRRAQYF.

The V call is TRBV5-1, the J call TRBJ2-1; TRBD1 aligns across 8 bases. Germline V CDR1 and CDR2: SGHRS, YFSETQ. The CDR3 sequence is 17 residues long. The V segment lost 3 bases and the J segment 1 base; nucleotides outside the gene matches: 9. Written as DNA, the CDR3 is TGCGCCAGCAGCTCGAGCGGACAGGGCCGATCCTACAATGAGCAGTTCTTC. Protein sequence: CASSSSGQGRSYNEQFF.

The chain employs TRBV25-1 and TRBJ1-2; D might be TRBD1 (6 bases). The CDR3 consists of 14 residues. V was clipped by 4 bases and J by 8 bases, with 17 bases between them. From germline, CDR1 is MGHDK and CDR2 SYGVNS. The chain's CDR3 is CASSAQSGTRGYTF. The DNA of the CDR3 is TGTGCCAGCAGTGCCCAGTCCGGGACAAGAGGCTACACCTTC.

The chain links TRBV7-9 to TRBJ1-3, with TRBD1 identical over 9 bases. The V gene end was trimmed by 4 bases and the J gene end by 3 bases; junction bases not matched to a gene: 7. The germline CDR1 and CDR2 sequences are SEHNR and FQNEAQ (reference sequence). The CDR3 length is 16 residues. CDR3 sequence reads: CASSSGQGPIGNTIYF. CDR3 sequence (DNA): TGTGCCAGCAGCTCGGGACAGGGACCGATTGGAAACACCATATATTTT. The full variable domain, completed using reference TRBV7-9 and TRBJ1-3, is DTGVSQNPRHKITKRGQNVTFRCDPISEHNRLYWYRQTLGQGPEFLTYFQNEAQLEKSRLLSDRFSAERPKGSFSTLEIQRTEQGDSAMYLCASSSGQGPIGNTIYFGEGSWLTVV.

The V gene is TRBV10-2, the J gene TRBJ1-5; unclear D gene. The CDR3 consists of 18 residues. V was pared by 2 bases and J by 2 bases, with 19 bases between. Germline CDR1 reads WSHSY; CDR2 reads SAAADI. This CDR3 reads CASSEDGVGIVGNQPQHF. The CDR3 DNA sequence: TGCGCCAGCAGTGAGGATGGAGTTGGAATAGTAGGCAATCAGCCCCAGCATTTT.

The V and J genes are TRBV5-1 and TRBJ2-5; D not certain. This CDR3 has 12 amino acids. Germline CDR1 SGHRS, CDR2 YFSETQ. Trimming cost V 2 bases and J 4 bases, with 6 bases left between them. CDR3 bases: TGCGCCAGCAGCTTTGTCCGAGAGACCCAGTACTTC. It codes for CASSFVRETQYF.

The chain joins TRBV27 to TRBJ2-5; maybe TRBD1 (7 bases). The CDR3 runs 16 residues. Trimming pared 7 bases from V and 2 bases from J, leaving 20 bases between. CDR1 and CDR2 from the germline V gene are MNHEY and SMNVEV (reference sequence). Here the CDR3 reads CASTYTPGGRQETQYF. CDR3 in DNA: TGTGCCAGCACCTACACCCCAGGGGGGCGGCAAGAGACCCAGTACTTC.

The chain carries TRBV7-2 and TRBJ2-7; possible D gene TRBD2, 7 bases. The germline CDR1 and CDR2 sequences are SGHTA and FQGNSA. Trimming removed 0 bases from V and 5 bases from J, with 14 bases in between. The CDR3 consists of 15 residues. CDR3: CASSLAGGRIDEQYF. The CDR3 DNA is TGTGCCAGCAGCTTAGCGGGGGGGCGTATCGACGAGCAGTACTTC.